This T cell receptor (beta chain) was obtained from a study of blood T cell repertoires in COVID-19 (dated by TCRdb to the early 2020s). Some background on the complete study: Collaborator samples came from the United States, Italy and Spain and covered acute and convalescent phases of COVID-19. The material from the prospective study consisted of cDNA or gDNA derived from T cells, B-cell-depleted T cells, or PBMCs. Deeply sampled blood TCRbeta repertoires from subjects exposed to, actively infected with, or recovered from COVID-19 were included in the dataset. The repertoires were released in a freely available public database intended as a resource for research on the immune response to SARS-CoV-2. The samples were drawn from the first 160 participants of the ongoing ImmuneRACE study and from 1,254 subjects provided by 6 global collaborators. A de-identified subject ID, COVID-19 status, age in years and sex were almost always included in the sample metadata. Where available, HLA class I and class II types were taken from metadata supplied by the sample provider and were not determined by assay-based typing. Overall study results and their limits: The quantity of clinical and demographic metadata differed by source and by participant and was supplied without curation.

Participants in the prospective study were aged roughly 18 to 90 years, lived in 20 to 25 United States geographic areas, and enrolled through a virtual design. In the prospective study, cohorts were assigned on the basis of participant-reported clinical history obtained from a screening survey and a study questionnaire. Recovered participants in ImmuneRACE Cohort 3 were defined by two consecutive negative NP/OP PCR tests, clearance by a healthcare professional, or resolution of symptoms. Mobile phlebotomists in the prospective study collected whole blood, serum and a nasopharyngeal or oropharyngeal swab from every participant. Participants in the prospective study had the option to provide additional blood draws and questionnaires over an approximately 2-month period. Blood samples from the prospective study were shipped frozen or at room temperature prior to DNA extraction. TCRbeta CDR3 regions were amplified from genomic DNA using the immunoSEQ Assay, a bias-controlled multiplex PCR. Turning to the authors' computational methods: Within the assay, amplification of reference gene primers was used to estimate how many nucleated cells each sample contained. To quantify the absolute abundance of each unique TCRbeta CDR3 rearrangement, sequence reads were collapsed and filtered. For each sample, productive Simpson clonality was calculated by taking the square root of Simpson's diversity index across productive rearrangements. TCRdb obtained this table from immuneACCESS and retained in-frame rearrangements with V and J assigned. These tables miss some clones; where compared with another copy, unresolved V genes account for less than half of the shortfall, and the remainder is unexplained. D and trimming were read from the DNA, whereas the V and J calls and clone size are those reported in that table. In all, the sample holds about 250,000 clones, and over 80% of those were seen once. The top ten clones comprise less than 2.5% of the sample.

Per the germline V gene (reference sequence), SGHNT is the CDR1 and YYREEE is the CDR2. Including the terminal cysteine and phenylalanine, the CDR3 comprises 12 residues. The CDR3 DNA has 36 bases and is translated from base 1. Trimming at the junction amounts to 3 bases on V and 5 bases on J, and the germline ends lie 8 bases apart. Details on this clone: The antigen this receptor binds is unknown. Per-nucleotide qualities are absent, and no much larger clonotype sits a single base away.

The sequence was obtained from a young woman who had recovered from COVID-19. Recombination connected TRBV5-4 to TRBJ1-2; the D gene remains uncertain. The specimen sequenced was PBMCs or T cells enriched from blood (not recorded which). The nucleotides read TGTGCCAGCAGCTCCGACATGTATGGCTACACCTTC. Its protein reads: CASSSDMYGYTF.